This is a list of T cell receptor beta chains from one sample in a study of Graves' ophthalmopathy and Graves' hyperthyroidism. MiXCR was run by TCRdb on the multiplex PCR reads, yielding one entry per CDR3 protein. The table records about 370,000 distinct CDR3 sequences, approximately 18% of them present only once. The material sequenced was peripheral blood. These receptors were taken from an adult woman with stable Graves' hyperthyroidism. The CDR3 runs from the conserved cysteine through the conserved F or W. The D gene is left open where the match is weak. Clone size is given for some rows only: seen once, a few or many times, or a class if the clone is expanded.

many	17	TRBJ1-5	TRBV28	TRBD1	CASSSLDRGHSNQPQHF	TGTGCCAGCAGTTCCTTGGACAGGGGACACAGCAATCAGCCCCAGCATTTT
many	16	TRBJ2-4	TRBV4-2	TRBD2	CASSPRTSGVKNIQYF	TGTGCCAGCAGCCCAAGGACTAGCGGGGTCAAAAACATTCAGTACTTC
NA	15	TRBJ2-7	TRBV28	NA	CASSFFGQGKYEQYF	TGTGCCAGCAGTTTTTTTGGGCAGGGGAAATACGAGCAGTACTTC
many	14	TRBJ2-3	TRBV29-1	TRBD2	CSVESSGSQDTQYF	TGCAGCGTAGAATCTAGCGGGAGTCAAGATACGCAGTATTTT
many	17	TRBJ1-2	TRBV27	NA	CASTQSAGGAFNYGYTF	TGTGCCAGCACCCAAAGCGCCGGGGGAGCCTTTAACTATGGCTACACCTTC
once	16	TRBJ2-7	TRBV20-1	TRBD2	CSARFEASGNSYEQYF	TGCAGTGCTAGGTTCGAGGCTAGCGGGAACTCCTACGAGCAGTACTTC
many	13	TRBJ2-7	TRBV20-1	TRBD1	CSARTDRFYEQYF	TGCAGTGCTAGGACGGACAGGTTCTACGAGCAGTACTTC
many	15	TRBJ2-7	TRBV11-2	TRBD2	CASSLGTSGIYEQYF	TGTGCCAGCAGCTTAGGGACTAGCGGCATCTACGAGCAGTACTTC
many	13	TRBJ2-7	TRBV27	NA	CAAGPGHLYEQYF	TGTGCCGCCGGTCCGGGACACCTTTACGAGCAGTACTTC
many	16	TRBJ1-3	TRBV9	TRBD1	CASSAGQESSGNTIYF	TGTGCCAGCAGCGCGGGACAGGAGAGCTCTGGAAACACCATATATTTT